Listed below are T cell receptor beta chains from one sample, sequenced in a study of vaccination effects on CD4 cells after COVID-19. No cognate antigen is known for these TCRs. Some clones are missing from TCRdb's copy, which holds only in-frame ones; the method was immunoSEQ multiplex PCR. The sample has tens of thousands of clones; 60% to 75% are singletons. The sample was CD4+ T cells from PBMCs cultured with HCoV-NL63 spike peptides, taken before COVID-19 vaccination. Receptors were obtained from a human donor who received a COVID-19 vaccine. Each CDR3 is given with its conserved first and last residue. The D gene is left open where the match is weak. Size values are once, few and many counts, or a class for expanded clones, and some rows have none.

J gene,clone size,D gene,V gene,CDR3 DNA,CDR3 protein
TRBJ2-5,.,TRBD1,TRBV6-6,TGTGCCAGCAGGGCCACAGGGGTCGCAGAGACCCAGTACTTC,CASRATGVAETQYF
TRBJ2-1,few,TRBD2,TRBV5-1,TGCGCCAGCAGCTTGCCAGGACTAGCGGGGGGCCGCAATGAGCAGTTCTTC,CASSLPGLAGGRNEQFF
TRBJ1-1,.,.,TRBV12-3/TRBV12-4,TGTGCCAGCAGGGGGAGGGGTACTGAAGCTTTCTTT,CASRGRGTEAFF
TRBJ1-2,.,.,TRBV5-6,TGTGCCAGCAGCCCTAGGGGGTCAACATACTATGGCTACACCTTC,CASSPRGSTYYGYTF
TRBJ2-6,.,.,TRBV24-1,TGTGCCACCAGTGGCAAAGGGGTAACAACAGGATCTGGGGCCAACGTCCTGACTTTC,CATSGKGVTTGSGANVLTF
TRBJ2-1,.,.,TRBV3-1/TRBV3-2,TGTGCCAGCAGCCAACGAGTGACAGCTAACAATGAGCAGTTCTTC,CASSQRVTANNEQFF
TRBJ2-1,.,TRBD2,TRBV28,TGTGCCAGCAGTTTTCCCCTAGCGGGGGCCCACAATGAGCAGTTCTTC,CASSFPLAGAHNEQFF
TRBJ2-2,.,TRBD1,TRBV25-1,TGTGCCAGCAGCGCTTCGCCCGGGACAGGGACGAACACCGGGGAGCTGTTTTTT,CASSASPGTGTNTGELFF
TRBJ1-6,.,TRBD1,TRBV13,TGTGCCAGCAGCCGGGACAGGGGTAATCCACCCCTCCACTTT,CASSRDRGNPPLHF
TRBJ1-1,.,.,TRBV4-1,TGCGCCAGCAGCCTTAAAGGGGGGCCGGTGAACACTGAAGCTTTCTTT,CASSLKGGPVNTEAFF
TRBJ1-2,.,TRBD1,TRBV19,TGTGCCAGCAAGGACAGGGGGAAAATCAATTCTAACTATGGCTACACCTTC,CASKDRGKINSNYGYTF
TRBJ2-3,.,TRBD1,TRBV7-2,TGTGCCAGCAGCCTCGACAGGGGCACAGATACGCAGTATTTT,CASSLDRGTDTQYF
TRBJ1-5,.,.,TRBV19,TGTGCCAGTACCACGGAGGGATTGAGCAATCAGCCCCAGCATTTT,CASTTEGLSNQPQHF
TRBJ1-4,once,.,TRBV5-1,TGCGCCAGCAGCCTTGGTAAGGCTAATGAAAAACTGTTTTTT,CASSLGKANEKLFF
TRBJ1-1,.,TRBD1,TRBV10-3,TGTGCCATCAGCTCTCCGGGACAGAAGAACACTGAAGCTTTCTTT,CAISSPGQKNTEAFF
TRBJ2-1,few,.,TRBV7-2,TGTGCCAGCAGCTTAACCCGGGGGTTAAATAATGAGCAGTTCTTC,CASSLTRGLNNEQFF
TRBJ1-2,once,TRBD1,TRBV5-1,TGCGCCAGCAGCGTACAGGGGGACGACTATGGCTACACCTTC,CASSVQGDDYGYTF
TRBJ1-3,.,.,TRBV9,TGTGCCAGCAGCCCAGAAACAAGGACCTCCTCTGGAAACACCATATATTTT,CASSPETRTSSGNTIYF
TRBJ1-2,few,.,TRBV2,TGTGCCAGCAGTGAAGGGGACCAAATTAAACCTGGCTACACCTTC,CASSEGDQIKPGYTF
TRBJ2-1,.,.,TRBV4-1,TGCGCCAGCAGCCAAGCGCTAGCATCTGCCAATGAGCAGTTCTTC,CASSQALASANEQFF
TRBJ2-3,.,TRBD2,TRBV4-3,TGCGCCAGCAGCCAGAGGACTAGCGTAGATACGCAGTATTTT,CASSQRTSVDTQYF
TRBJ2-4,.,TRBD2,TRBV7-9,TGTGCCAGCAGCTTAGTAGCGGGGTCTTACATTCAGTACTTC,CASSLVAGSYIQYF
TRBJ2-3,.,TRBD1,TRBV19,TGTGCCAGTACCCCGACAGGGCTCTCGGGTACGCAGTATTTT,CASTPTGLSGTQYF
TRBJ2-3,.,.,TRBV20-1,TGCAGTGCTAGTTCCGGGGGGAGGGGGGAGGGCACAGATACGCAGTATTTT,CSASSGGRGEGTDTQYF
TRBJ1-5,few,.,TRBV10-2,TGCGCCAGCAGTGACGGCAGGGTTGGGAATCAGCCCCAGCATTTT,CASSDGRVGNQPQHF
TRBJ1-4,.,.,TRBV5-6,TGTGCCAGCAGCCTTTGGACAGTTGATGAAAAACTGTTTTTT,CASSLWTVDEKLFF
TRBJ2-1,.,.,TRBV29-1,TGCAGCGTTGGTTCGGTAACCAATGAGCAGTTCTTC,CSVGSVTNEQFF
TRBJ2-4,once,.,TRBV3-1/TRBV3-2,TGTGCCAGCAGCCGAAGGGGCCCAAACATTCAGTACTTC,CASSRRGPNIQYF
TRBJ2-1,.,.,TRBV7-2,TGTGCCAGCAGCTTTCAGGGGTATAGTGAGCAGTTCTTC,CASSFQGYSEQFF
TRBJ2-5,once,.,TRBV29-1,TGCAGCGCCCTCAGGTCGGAGCAAGAGACCCAGTACTTC,CSALRSEQETQYF
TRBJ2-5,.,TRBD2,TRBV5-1,TGCGCCAGCAGCTCCCGGGGCGGGGGGGCCGTTTTTGAGACCCAGTACTTC,CASSSRGGGAVFETQYF
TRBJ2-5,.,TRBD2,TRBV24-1,TGTGCCACCAGTGGTGATAGCGGGGGGGCTTGGGAGACCCAGTACTTC,CATSGDSGGAWETQYF
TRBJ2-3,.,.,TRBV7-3,TGTGCCAGCAGCCGTGGGACGGACGCTAGCACAGATACGCAGTATTTT,CASSRGTDASTDTQYF
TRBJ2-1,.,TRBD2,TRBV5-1,TGCGCCAGCAGCTTGGGACTAGCGGGGAGATACAATGAGCAGTTCTTC,CASSLGLAGRYNEQFF
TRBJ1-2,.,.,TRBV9,TGTGCCAGCAGCCTCCTCGGCGAGAGCTATGGCTACACCTTC,CASSLLGESYGYTF
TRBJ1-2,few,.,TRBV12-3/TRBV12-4,TGTGCCAGCAGTTTTTCCTATGGCTACACCTTC,CASSFSYGYTF
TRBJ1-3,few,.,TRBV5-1,TGCGCCAGCAGCTTTTCCGGGACGGCTACTGGAAACACCATATATTTT,CASSFSGTATGNTIYF
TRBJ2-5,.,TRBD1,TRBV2,TGTGCCAGCAGTGATGACGCCCCTGGCAGGGGGCGGAAGACCCAGTACTTC,CASSDDAPGRGRKTQYF
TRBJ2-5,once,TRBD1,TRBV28,TGTGCCAGCATCGAACAGGGGCAGGGAGAGACCCAGTACTTC,CASIEQGQGETQYF
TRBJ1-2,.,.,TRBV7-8,TGTGCCAGCAGCTTAGTCGGCGTCATTAATGGCTACACCTTC,CASSLVGVINGYTF
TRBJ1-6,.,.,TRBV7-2,TGTGCCAGCAGCTTAGGAACTGGGACAACCTATAATTCACCCCTCCACTTT,CASSLGTGTTYNSPLHF
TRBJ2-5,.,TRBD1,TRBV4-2,TGTGCCAGCAGCCAAAGGGACAGGGGAGAAGAGACCCAGTACTTC,CASSQRDRGEETQYF
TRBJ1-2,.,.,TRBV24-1,TGTGCCACCAGTATAAACGATAACTATGGCTACACCTTC,CATSINDNYGYTF
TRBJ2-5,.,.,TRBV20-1,TGCAGTGCTAGTAGGCAGGGGGAGACCCAGTACTTC,CSASRQGETQYF
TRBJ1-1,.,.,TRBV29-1,TGCAGCGCTGCCGGGGGCCAGGCCCCTGAAGCTTTCTTT,CSAAGGQAPEAFF
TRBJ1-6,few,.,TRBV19,TGTGCCAGTAGTATAGGACTCTCTACCTCAGGCTCACCCCTCCACTTT,CASSIGLSTSGSPLHF
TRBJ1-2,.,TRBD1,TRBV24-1,TGTGCCACCAGTGATAACAGGGGTCCCTATGGCTACACCTTC,CATSDNRGPYGYTF
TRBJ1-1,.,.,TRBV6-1,TGTGCCAGCAGTGAAAGGTCGGCAGGGAACACTGAAGCTTTCTTT,CASSERSAGNTEAFF
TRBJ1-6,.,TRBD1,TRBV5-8,TGTGCCAGCAGTTCCCCGGGACAGGGGTTAAATTCACCCCTCCACTTT,CASSSPGQGLNSPLHF
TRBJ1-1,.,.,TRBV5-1,TGCGCCAGCAGCTTGGCAGCCTACTATGAAGCTTTCTTT,CASSLAAYYEAFF
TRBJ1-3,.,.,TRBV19,TGTGCCAGTAGCCCGGGACATGGAAACACCATATATTTT,CASSPGHGNTIYF
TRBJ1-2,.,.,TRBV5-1,TGCGCCAGCAGCTTGGCGATCTCGGGGGGCCCCGGTGGCTACACCTTC,CASSLAISGGPGGYTF
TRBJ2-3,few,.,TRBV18,TGTGCCAGCTCACGTTTAACGGGAGCCACAGATACGCAGTATTTT,CASSRLTGATDTQYF
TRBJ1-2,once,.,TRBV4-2,TGTGCCAGCAGTACCCAGGGGAACTATGGCTACACCTTC,CASSTQGNYGYTF
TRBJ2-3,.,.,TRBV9,TGTGCCAGCAGCCCCCTAGGGCCGAGCACAGATACGCAGTATTTT,CASSPLGPSTDTQYF
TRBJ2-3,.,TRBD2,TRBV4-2,TGTGCCAGCAGCCCGACTAGCGGGGGTAGAGATACGCAGTATTTT,CASSPTSGGRDTQYF
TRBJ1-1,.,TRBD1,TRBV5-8,TGTGCCAGTCCTCACCCTCCGGGACAGCTGAACACTGAAGCTTTCTTT,CASPHPPGQLNTEAFF
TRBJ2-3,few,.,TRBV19,TGTGCCAGTAGTCGACCCGGGACTGGCACAGATACGCAGTATTTT,CASSRPGTGTDTQYF
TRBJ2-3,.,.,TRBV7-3,TGTGCCAGCAGCTCGGGACCGGCGCCAGATACGCAGTATTTT,CASSSGPAPDTQYF
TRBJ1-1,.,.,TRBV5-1,TGCGCCAGCACCATTGGAGGGGCTGAAGCTTTCTTT,CASTIGGAEAFF